These 5 T cell receptor beta chains were sequenced from one sample in a study of regulatory T cells in long-lasting Graves disease. The time point was: newly diagnosed GD, antithyroid drugs for less than 3 months. Generation of the TCR library employed RNA extracted from PBMCs. CDR3-region Arm-PCR and iRepertoire HTBI primers produced the TCR beta libraries. TCRdb redid the calling of the multiplex PCR reads with MiXCR, one entry per CDR3 protein. The table records over 300,000 distinct CDR3 sequences, roughly 16% of them present only once. The material sequenced was peripheral blood mononuclear cells (PBMCs), taken at new diagnosis, from a patient treated with antithyroid drugs. These receptor sequences come from a female donor with Graves disease.

Details on this clonotype: It may be a read error: a sequence one base away is much more abundant. The rearrangement uses TRBV3-1 and TRBJ2-1, with 11 nucleotides matching TRBD2. This CDR3 has 13 residues. CDR1 LGHDT and CDR2 YNNKEL come from the germline V gene (reference sequence). The CDR3 protein is CASSLLAGDPLLF. The CDR3, as DNA: TGTGCCAGCAGCCTACTAGCGGGAGACCCCCTCCTCTTC.

In its sample, this clonotype was seen many times. The chain carries TRBV30 and TRBJ2-5; TRBD1 or TRBD2 may be the D gene (5 bases each). Trimming shortened V by 4 bases and J by 7 bases, and 16 bases separated the two germline ends. The germline V gene encodes CDR1 GTSNPN and CDR2 SVGIG (reference sequence). The CDR3 is 13 residues long. CDR3 sequence: CAWKSGAAGTQYF. In nucleotides, the CDR3 is TGTGCCTGGAAATCCGGGGCTGCGGGGACCCAGTACTTC.

A remark on this clonotype: Lacking the conserved final phenylalanine or tryptophan, this CDR3 likely reflects a read error. The CDR3 here is CASSFWTSGSYNEQFL. DNA of the CDR3: TGTGCCAGCAGCTTCTGGACTAGCGGAAGCTACAATGAGCAGTTCCTC. The V call is TRBV7-2, the J call TRBJ2-1, with TRBD2 matching over 10 bases. From germline, CDR1 is SGHTA and CDR2 FQGNSA. The CDR3 spans 16 residues. Trimming at V came to 3 bases and at J to 3 bases, leaving 5 bases not matched to a gene.

This clonotype has a count of ten or more. The chain recombines TRBV12-5 with TRBJ2-7; D possibly uses TRBD1 or TRBD2 (5 bases each). The V end lost 3 bases, the J end lost 3 bases, and 15 bases lay between the germline ends. CDR3 size: 15 residues. Per the germline V gene, CDR1 is LGHNT and CDR2 is FRNRAP. The CDR3: CASGLGTADDYEQYF. CDR3 nucleotide sequence: TGTGCTAGTGGTTTAGGGACCGCCGACGACTACGAGCAGTACTTC.

Many counts were recorded for this clonotype. One end of the junction is discordant with germline, which a read error may explain. V and J are TRBV20-1 and TRBJ2-3, with 9 bases fitting TRBD2. The length of the CDR3 is 15 residues. Germline lookup yields CDR1 DFQATT and CDR2 SNEGSKA (reference sequence). CDR3 DNA: TGCAGTGCAAGAGCGACTAGCGGTTACACAGATACGCAGTATTTT. Translating gives CSARATSGYTDTQYF.